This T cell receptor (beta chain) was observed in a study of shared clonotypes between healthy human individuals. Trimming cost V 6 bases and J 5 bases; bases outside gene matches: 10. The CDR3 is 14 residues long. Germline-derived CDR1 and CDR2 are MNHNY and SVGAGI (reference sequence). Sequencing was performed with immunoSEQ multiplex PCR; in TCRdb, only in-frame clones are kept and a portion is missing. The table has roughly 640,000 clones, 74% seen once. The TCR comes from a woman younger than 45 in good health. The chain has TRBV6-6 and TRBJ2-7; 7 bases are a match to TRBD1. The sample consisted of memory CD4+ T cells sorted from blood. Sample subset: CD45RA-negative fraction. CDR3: CASSQQGNGDEQYF. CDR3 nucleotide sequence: TGTGCCAGCAGCCAACAGGGGAATGGGGACGAGCAGTACTTC.